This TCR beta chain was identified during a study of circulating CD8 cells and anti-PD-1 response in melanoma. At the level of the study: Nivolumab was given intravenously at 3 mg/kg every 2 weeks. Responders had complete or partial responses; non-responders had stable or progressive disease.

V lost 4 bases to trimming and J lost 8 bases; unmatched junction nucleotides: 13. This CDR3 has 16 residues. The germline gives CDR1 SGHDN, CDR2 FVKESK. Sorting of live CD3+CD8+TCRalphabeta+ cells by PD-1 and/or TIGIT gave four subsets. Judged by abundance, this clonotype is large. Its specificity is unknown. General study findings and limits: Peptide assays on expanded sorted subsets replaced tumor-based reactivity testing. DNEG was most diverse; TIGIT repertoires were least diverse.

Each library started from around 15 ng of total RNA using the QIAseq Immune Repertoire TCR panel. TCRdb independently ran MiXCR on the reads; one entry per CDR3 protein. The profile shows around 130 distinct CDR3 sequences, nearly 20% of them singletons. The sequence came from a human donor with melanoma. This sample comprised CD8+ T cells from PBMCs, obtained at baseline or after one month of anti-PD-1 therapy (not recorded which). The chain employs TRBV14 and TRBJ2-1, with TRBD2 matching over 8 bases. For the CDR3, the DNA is TGTGCCAGCAGCCGGCGAGCGGGAGCGTCGGCCCATGAGCAGTTCTTC. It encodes CASSRRAGASAHEQFF.